Each of the 14 T cell receptor beta chains below was sequenced from the same sample in a study of blood T cell repertoires in COVID-19. Data came from immunoSEQ multiplex PCR; TCRdb stores just in-frame clones and leaves some out. The sample has about 260,000 clones; approximately 90% are singletons. The sequenced material came from peripheral blood. The receptors were gathered from a man in his sixties who had recovered from COVID-19.

The chain uses TRBV7-8 and TRBJ1-1; D unresolved. V gave up 2 bases and J gave up 2 bases, with 9 bases separating them. The CDR3 spans 14 residues. The germline gives CDR1 SGHVS, CDR2 FQNEAQ. CDR3 sequence (DNA): TGTGCCAGCAGCTTATTTCCAACAAACACTGAAGCTTTCTTT. This sequence encodes CASSLFPTNTEAFF.

The chain's CDR3 is CASSSRQGGFEKLFF. For the CDR3, the DNA is TGTGCCAGCAGCTCCCGACAGGGCGGGTTTGAAAAACTGTTTTTT. The V call is TRBV11-2, the J call TRBJ1-4; 7 nucleotides agree with TRBD1. The V gene's germline CDR1 is SGHAT and CDR2 FQNNGV. This CDR3 has 15 residues. The V segment lost 4 bases and the J segment 7 bases; nucleotides outside the gene matches: 9.

The rearrangement joins TRBV7-9 to TRBJ1-5, with TRBD1 matching 8 bases. The CDR3 sequence is 14 residues long. Per the germline V gene, CDR1 is SEHNR and CDR2 is FQNEAQ (reference sequence). With 8 bases clipped from V and 1 base from J, the junction kept 4 bases outside the gene matches. The CDR3 sequence: CASDRQGSNQPQHF. In DNA form, the CDR3 reads TGTGCCAGCGATAGACAGGGGAGCAATCAGCCCCAGCATTTT.

The V gene is TRBV11-1, the J gene TRBJ2-2; TRBD1 agrees at 7 bases. The J segment lost 6 bases and the V segment lost 1 base, leaving 5 bases of the junction unmatched. There are 15 residues in the CDR3. From germline, CDR1 is SGHAT and CDR2 FQDESV (reference sequence). CDR3 in DNA: TGTGCCAGCAGCTTAGGGGACAGTGACCCCGGGGAGCTGTTTTTT. The encoded protein is CASSLGDSDPGELFF.

This clone was detected many times. The chain joins TRBV6-6 to TRBJ2-2; unclear D gene. Trimming cost V 5 bases and J 2 bases, with 6 bases left between them. This CDR3 is built from 13 residues. Germline assignment: CDR1 MNHNY and CDR2 SVGAGI (reference sequence). The DNA for the CDR3 is TGTGCCAGCAGTCCATTCAACACCGGGGAGCTGTTTTTT. Encoded protein: CASSPFNTGELFF.

The gene calls are TRBV13 and TRBJ2-3, with 7 positions matching TRBD1. Germline CDR1 is PRHDT and CDR2 is FYEKMQ (reference sequence). V shed 2 bases and J 8 bases; nucleotides not matched to a gene: 10. The CDR3 has 15 residues. The CDR3 reads CASSLRLIRGSTQYF. Written as DNA, the CDR3 is TGTGCCAGCAGCTTACGACTGATCAGGGGGAGTACGCAGTATTTT.

The chain recombines TRBV9 with TRBJ2-1; TRBD2 agrees at 8 bases. Germline CDR1 is SGDLS and CDR2 is YYNGEE. The junction had 15 bases not matched to a gene; V was cut back by 3 bases and J by 4 bases. There are 18 residues in the CDR3. For the CDR3, the DNA is TGTGCCAGCAGCGCCCGAGGACTAGCAGGGAGGGTTTACAATGAGCAGTTCTTC. It is translated as CASSARGLAGRVYNEQFF.

J is TRBJ1-6 and V is TRBV30; TRBD1 is a possible D gene (5 bases). The germline V gene encodes CDR1 GTSNPN and CDR2 SVGIG (reference sequence). The CDR3 runs to 14 residues. The V end was cut by 2 bases, the J end by 8 bases, with 13 bases between. The CDR3 sequence is CAWSRIGVDSPLHF. In DNA form, the CDR3 reads TGTGCCTGGAGTAGGATAGGGGTTGATTCACCCCTCCACTTT.

This clone was seen a few times. This chain connects TRBV11-2 to TRBJ1-5; TRBD1 agrees at 9 bases. The CDR3 runs to 16 residues. Germline loops: CDR1 SGHAT, CDR2 FQNNGV. With V trimmed by 5 bases and J by 8 bases, 13 bases remained unmatched. CDR3 region: CASSQNGGQGYKPQHF. The DNA for the CDR3 is TGTGCCAGCAGCCAAAATGGGGGACAGGGTTATAAGCCCCAGCATTTT.

J is TRBJ1-1 and V is TRBV7-9; 7 bases are a match to TRBD1. The ends lost 5 bases at V and 4 bases at J; junction bases unmatched: 10. Per germline, CDR1 SEHNR and CDR2 FQNEAQ (reference sequence). The CDR3 has 15 residues. The CDR3 DNA is TGTGCCAGCAGCGGCACAGGGGCCCCCACCACTGAAGCTTTCTTT. This gives the protein CASSGTGAPTTEAFF.

The chain has TRBV12-3 or TRBV12-4 and TRBJ2-3, with no clear D. V was pared by 9 bases and J by 4 bases, with 14 bases between. The CDR3 extends over 13 amino acids. The CDR3 protein is CASQPSSPDTQYF. DNA of the CDR3: TGTGCCAGTCAACCGAGTAGTCCAGATACGCAGTATTTT.

The sample holds a few counts of this clone. This chain connects TRBV29-1 to TRBJ2-7, with D possibly matching TRBD2 (5 bases). This CDR3 comprises 12 residues. Trimming left V 7 bases short and J 2 bases short, with 12 bases between. From germline, CDR1 is SQVTM and CDR2 ANQGSEA. The DNA of the CDR3 is TGCAGCGCCGCGTCCGGGGCCTACGAGCAGTACTTC. As protein: CSAASGAYEQYF.

This clone was recorded once. A read error may account for a junction end that differs from germline. The chain links TRBV19 to TRBJ2-5; TRBD2 agrees at 10 bases. There are 15 residues in the CDR3. The germline V gene encodes CDR1 LNHDA and CDR2 SQIVND (reference sequence). For the CDR3, the DNA is TGTGCCAGTAGCATAGCGGGGGGTTGGCGAGAGACCCAGTACTTC. It translates to CASSIAGGWRETQYF.

The chain uses TRBV7-9 and TRBJ1-2; 12 nucleotides align to TRBD1. V lost 1 base, J lost 3 bases, and 3 bases stayed unmatched. CDR3 size: 16 residues. Germline CDR1 SEHNR, CDR2 FQNEAQ (reference sequence). The CDR3 nucleotides are TGTGCCAGCAGCTTAGATGGGACAGGGGGCGACTATGGCTACACCTTC. It translates to CASSLDGTGGDYGYTF.